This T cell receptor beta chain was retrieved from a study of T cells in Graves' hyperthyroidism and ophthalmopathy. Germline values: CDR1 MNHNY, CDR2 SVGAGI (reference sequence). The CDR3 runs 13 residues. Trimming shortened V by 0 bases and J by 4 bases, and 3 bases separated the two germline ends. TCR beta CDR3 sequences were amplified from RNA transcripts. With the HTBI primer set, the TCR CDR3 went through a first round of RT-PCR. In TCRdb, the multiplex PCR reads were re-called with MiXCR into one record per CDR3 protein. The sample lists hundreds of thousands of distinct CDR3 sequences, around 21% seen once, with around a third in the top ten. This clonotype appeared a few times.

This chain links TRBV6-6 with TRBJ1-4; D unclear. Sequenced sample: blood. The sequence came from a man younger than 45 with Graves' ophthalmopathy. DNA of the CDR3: TGTGCCAGCAGTTACTCGATTAATGAAAAACTGTTTTTT. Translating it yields CASSYSINEKLFF.